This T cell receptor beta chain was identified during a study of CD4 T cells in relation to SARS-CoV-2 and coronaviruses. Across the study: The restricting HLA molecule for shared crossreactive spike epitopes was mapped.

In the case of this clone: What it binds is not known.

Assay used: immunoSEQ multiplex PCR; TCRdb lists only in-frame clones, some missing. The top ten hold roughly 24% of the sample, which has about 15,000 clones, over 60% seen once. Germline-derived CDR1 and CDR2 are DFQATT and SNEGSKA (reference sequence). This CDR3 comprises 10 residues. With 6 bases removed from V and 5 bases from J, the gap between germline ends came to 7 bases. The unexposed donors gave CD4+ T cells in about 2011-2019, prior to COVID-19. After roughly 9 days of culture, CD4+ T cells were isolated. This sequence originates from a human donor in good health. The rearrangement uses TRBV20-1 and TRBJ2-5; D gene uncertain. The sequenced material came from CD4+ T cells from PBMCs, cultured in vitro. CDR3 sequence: CSAVAETQYF. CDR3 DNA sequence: TGCAGTGCGGTCGCGGAGACCCAGTACTTC.